The 15 T cell receptor beta chains given below trace back to one sample, sequenced in a study of blood T cells in healthy people across ages. The second PCR ran roughly 6 to 11 cycles with a sample-barcoded 5' primer and J-beta primers. One entry per CDR3 protein, called by TCRdb with MiXCR from the 5' RACE reads. Seen here are some 900,000 distinct CDR3 sequences, roughly 48% observed once, and the top ten hold around an eighth. The sample consisted of blood. The receptors here all came from a man under 40 in good health.

The table lists this clonotype with many counts. The DNA of the CDR3 is TGCGCCAGCAGCCAAGGGACTAGCGGATACGAGCAGTACTTC. The encoded protein is CASSQGTSGYEQYF. The chain recombines TRBV4-1 with TRBJ2-7; TRBD2 aligns across 10 bases. Germline loops: CDR1 MGHRA, CDR2 YSYEKL. The CDR3 is 14 residues long. Trimming took 1 base from V and 4 from J; bases not matched to a gene: 1.

The gene calls are TRBV28 and TRBJ2-7; D ambiguous. From germline, CDR1 is MDHEN and CDR2 SYDVKM. The V end lost 3 bases, the J end lost 2 bases, and 14 bases lay between the germline ends. This CDR3 contains 15 residues. CDR3 protein: CASSFYSGLPYEQYF. CDR3 DNA sequence: TGTGCCAGCAGTTTCTATTCAGGTCTCCCCTACGAGCAGTACTTC. The full variable domain, in which reference TRBV28 and TRBJ2-7 provide the parts outside the CDR3, is DVKVTQSSRYLVKRTGEKVFLECVQDMDHENMFWYRQDPGLGLRLIYFSYDVKMKEKGDIPEGYSVSREKKERFSLILESASTNQTSMYLCASSFYSGLPYEQYFGPGTRLTVT.

Only one count was recorded for this clonotype. The gene calls are TRBV11-2 and TRBJ2-5, with D possibly TRBD1 on 6 matching bases. The CDR3 has 15 residues. Germline CDR1 and CDR2: SGHAT and FQNNGV. Trimming took off 7 bases at V and 5 bases at J, with 20 bases between the two ends. The CDR3 here is CASTLEGARGETQYF. CDR3 nucleotides: TGTGCCAGCACCCTAGAAGGGGCCAGGGGTGAGACCCAGTACTTC.

The V and J genes are TRBV7-2 and TRBJ2-7; unclear D gene. CDR1 is SGHTA, CDR2 FQGNSA, per germline. The V end lost 5 bases, the J end lost 7 bases, and 12 bases lay between the germline ends. The CDR3 loop spans 12 amino acids. CDR3 DNA: TGTGCCAGCAGCATTCCCCTGGGAGAGCAGTACTTC. This encodes CASSIPLGEQYF.

The chain carries TRBV30 and TRBJ1-2; 8 bases are a match to TRBD1. Germline CDR1 is GTSNPN and CDR2 is SVGIG (reference sequence). V dropped 7 bases and J dropped 6; count of bases not matched to a gene: 19. This CDR3 spans 16 amino acids. The CDR3 region is CALYRDRHLSLDGYTF. CDR3 coding DNA: TGTGCCTTGTACCGGGACAGGCACCTTTCGTTAGATGGCTACACCTTC.

This chain connects TRBV9 to TRBJ2-1; 11 nucleotides align to TRBD2. V was clipped by 3 bases and J by 7 bases; unmatched bases: 15. There are 18 residues in the CDR3. From germline, CDR1 is SGDLS and CDR2 YYNGEE. Here the CDR3 reads CASSAPRGSGGAGNEQFF. As DNA, the CDR3 is TGTGCCAGCAGCGCCCCGAGAGGTAGCGGGGGGGCGGGGAATGAGCAGTTCTTC.

Only a few counts were recorded for this clonotype. This sequence joins TRBV20-1 and TRBJ1-6, with a possible D match to TRBD1 (5 bases). This CDR3 is built from 14 residues. The V end was cut by 3 bases, the J end by 3 bases, with 9 bases between. The germline V gene has CDR1 DFQATT and CDR2 SNEGSKA (reference sequence). The DNA of the CDR3 is TGCAGTGCTAGGCCCGGGGGCTATAATTCACCCCTCCACTTT. Its protein product is CSARPGGYNSPLHF.

The chain couples TRBV11-3 to TRBJ2-1, with 7 bases fitting TRBD2. The J segment lost 8 bases and the V segment lost 5 bases, leaving 6 bases of the junction unmatched. Germline V lookup: CDR1 SGHNT, CDR2 YENEEA. The CDR3 is made up of 13 amino acids. CDR3 sequence: CASSPMGGYEQFF. For the CDR3, the DNA is TGTGCCAGCAGCCCAATGGGGGGGTATGAGCAGTTCTTC.

The V call is TRBV11-3, the J call TRBJ2-1; D remains ambiguous. Germline V CDR1 and CDR2: SGHNT, YENEEA. V lost 3 bases and J 8 bases, leaving 11 bases between the germline ends. The CDR3 is made up of 13 amino acids. CDR3 in amino acids: CASSLQGWDEQFF. The DNA of the CDR3 is TGTGCCAGCAGCTTGCAAGGATGGGATGAGCAGTTCTTC.

This clonotype has ten or more counts. This chain uses TRBV12-3 or TRBV12-4 with TRBJ2-1; 9 bases match TRBD2. The CDR3 sequence is 18 residues long. Trimming removed 4 bases from V and 5 bases from J; junction bases left unmatched: 15. CDR3 region: CASSSGGRGGGANNEQFF. For the CDR3, the DNA is TGTGCCAGCAGTTCCGGGGGTCGTGGCGGGGGGGCCAACAATGAGCAGTTCTTC.

The CDR3 region has the DNA TGTGCCACCAGCGACGGGCCGCTCGGACCAGGGATTGATACGCAGTATTTT. The encoded protein is CATSDGPLGPGIDTQYF. This sequence joins TRBV15 and TRBJ2-3; D is perhaps TRBD1 (5 bases). This CDR3 has 17 residues. The germline gives CDR1 LNHNV, CDR2 YYDKDF (reference sequence). Trimming cost V 5 bases and J 6 bases, with 24 bases left between them.

DNA for the CDR3: TGTGCCAGCAGCTTATCGGTGGGTCGGAAGTCCTACGAGCAGTACTTC. Amino acid sequence: CASSLSVGRKSYEQYF. The chain carries TRBV7-9 and TRBJ2-7; the D is unclear. Trimming cost V 2 bases and J 1 base, with 15 bases left between them. This CDR3 comprises 16 residues. CDR1 and CDR2 from the germline V gene are SEHNR and FQNEAQ (reference sequence).

The chain uses TRBV15 and TRBJ1-1; D is possibly TRBD1 (6 bases). In germline, CDR1 is LNHNV, CDR2 YYDKDF (reference sequence). CDR3 length equals 15 residues. V lost 7 bases to trimming and J lost 5 bases, with 20 bases between them. The CDR3 here is CATTQGGFGPTEAFF. CDR3 DNA: TGTGCCACCACACAAGGGGGGTTTGGACCAACTGAAGCTTTCTTT.

This clonotype has a count of ten or more. The gene calls are TRBV29-1 and TRBJ2-7; TRBD2 agrees at 11 bases. V was clipped by 5 bases and J by 3 bases; unmatched bases: 6. The CDR3 is made up of 14 amino acids. Germline CDR1 and CDR2: SQVTM and ANQGSEA. The CDR3 DNA reads as TGCAGCGTTTCACTAGCGGGGGCCTACTACGAGCAGTACTTC. Protein: CSVSLAGAYYEQYF.

The J gene is TRBJ2-2, the V gene TRBV6-1; D gene unclear. Germline assignment: CDR1 MNHNS and CDR2 SASEGT. The length of the CDR3 is 14 residues. V was clipped by 8 bases and J by 3 bases, with 13 bases between them. As DNA, the CDR3 is TGTGCCAGCCGCCCCGACCCATACACCGGGGAGCTGTTTTTT. It translates to CASRPDPYTGELFF.